The 18 T cell receptor beta chains presented below share a single source sample, sequenced in a study of T cells in severe cutaneous drug reactions (dated 2019 in TCRdb). Sequencing was performed on donors who were patients with carbamazepine-induced Stevens-Johnson syndrome or toxic epidermal necrolysis (CBZ-SJS/TEN). The sequencing machine was an Illumina MiSeq. For both bulk and single-cell sequencing, libraries were prepared with the iRepertoire multiplex PCR system using TCR subtype-specific primers. The reads, reprocessed by TCRdb, yield one row per CDR3 protein sequence and no DNA. The table for this sample lists approximately 3,800 distinct CDR3 sequences. Jointly, the top ten make up more than 65% of the sample. The specimen sequenced was PBMCs. These receptor sequences come from a human donor with Stevens-Johnson syndrome, a severe cutaneous drug reaction.

This chain connects TRBV28 to TRBJ2-3; checking the TCRdb D call of TRBD1 is not possible without DNA. The CDR3 is 17 amino acids. CDR1 and CDR2 from the germline V gene are MDHEN and SYDVKM. The CDR3 spells CASSPSQGKASTDTQYF.

Judged by frequency, this clonotype is medium-sized (0.01 to 0.1%). The chain joins TRBV30 to TRBJ2-5; the D gene TCRdb calls, TRBD1, cannot be checked with no DNA. Looked up from germline, CDR1 is GTSNPN and CDR2 is SVGIG (reference sequence). This CDR3 region has 13 residues. This CDR3 is CAWSVGAKETQYF.

The V and J genes are TRBV5-1 and TRBJ2-1; the TRBD1 assignment by TCRdb is unverifiable without DNA. Germline-derived CDR1 and CDR2 are SGHRS and YFSETQ. This CDR3 region has 18 residues. CDR3 protein: CASSLPRQGQKTYNEQFF. Full variable domain (outside the CDR3, taken from reference TRBV5-1 and TRBJ2-1): KAGVTQTPRYLIKTRGQQVTLSCSPISGHRSVSWYQQTPGQGLQFLFEYFSETQRNKGNFPGRFSGRQFSNSRSEMNVSTLELGDSALYLCASSLPRQGQKTYNEQFFGPGTRLTVL.

Judged by frequency, this clonotype is medium-sized. CDR3: CASPDRDRGPYEQYF. The chain joins TRBV18 to TRBJ2-7. Germline CDR1 reads KGHSH; CDR2 reads LQKENI. The CDR3 consists of 15 residues. The full variable domain, with the rest looked up from reference TRBV18 and TRBJ2-7, is NAGVMQNPRHLVRRRGQEARLRCSPMKGHSHVYWYRQLPEEGLKFMVYLQKENIIDESGMPKERFSAEFPKEGPSILRIQQVVRGDSAAYFCASPDRDRGPYEQYFGPGTRLTVT.

This clonotype is labeled medium-sized based on frequency. J is TRBJ2-7 and V is TRBV4-1; TCRdb's D gene call, TRBD1, goes unchecked for lack of DNA. Per germline, CDR1 MGHRA and CDR2 YSYEKL. The CDR3 runs to 14 residues. Here the CDR3 reads CASSRTTGVGEQYF.

The CDR3 spells CASRTPVVAGELFF. The chain couples TRBV19 to TRBJ2-2; TCRdb gives TRBD1 as the D gene, but with no DNA this cannot be confirmed. The CDR3 totals 14 residues. CDR1 is LNHDA, CDR2 SQIVND, per germline (reference sequence).

The chain joins TRBV6-6 to TRBJ2-5; the D call from TCRdb, TRBD2, cannot be confirmed without DNA. CDR3 size: 15 residues. From germline, CDR1 is MNHNY and CDR2 SVGAGI (reference sequence). The CDR3 sequence: CASSPGLNLQETQYF.

The chain uses TRBV15 and TRBJ2-1; there is no DNA to check the TCRdb D call of TRBD2. The germline gives CDR1 LNHNV, CDR2 YYDKDF (reference sequence). The CDR3 has 15 amino acids. The CDR3 is CATQGTSSSYNEQFF. Supplemented by reference TRBV15 and TRBJ2-1, the full variable domain reads DAMVIQNPRYQVTQFGKPVTLSCSQTLNHNVMYWYQQKSSQAPKLLFHYYDKDFNNEADTPDNFQSRRPNTSFCFLDIRSPGLGDTAMYLCATQGTSSSYNEQFFGPGTRLTVL.

According to its frequency, this clonotype is medium-sized. This chain links TRBV10-2 with TRBJ2-1; the D call from TCRdb, TRBD2, cannot be confirmed without DNA. This CDR3 has 13 amino acids. Germline lookup yields CDR1 WSHSY and CDR2 SAAADI. The CDR3 sequence is CASRLAGHNEQFF.

This clonotype ranks as medium-sized in terms of frequency. V and J are TRBV6-5 and TRBJ1-3. Germline CDR1 reads MNHEY; CDR2 reads SVGAGI. The CDR3 runs to 18 residues. CDR3 sequence reads: CATLREPPGQGSGNTIYF.

V and J are TRBV19 and TRBJ2-3; TCRdb's D call of TRBD1 is untestable without DNA. Germline V gene data show CDR1 as LNHDA and CDR2 as SQIVND (reference sequence). The CDR3 runs 13 residues. CDR3 sequence reads: CASSTGRTDTQYF.

The chain employs TRBV7-3 and TRBJ2-7. The CDR3 is made up of 16 amino acids. Looked up from germline, CDR1 is SGHTA and CDR2 is FQGTGA. CDR3 amino acids: CASSLTAGASTYEQYF.

The chain has TRBV11-2 and TRBJ1-3. From germline, CDR1 is SGHAT and CDR2 FQNNGV. CDR3 size: 15 residues. This CDR3 is CASSLAETRRNTIYF.

This clonotype ranks as medium-sized in terms of frequency. The chain couples TRBV6-1 to TRBJ2-2. Germline V lookup: CDR1 MNHNS, CDR2 SASEGT. CDR3 length: 13 residues. CDR3 region: CASSRLNTGELFF.

Judged by frequency, this clonotype is medium-sized. The rearrangement uses TRBV6-5 and TRBJ2-1; no DNA is available, so the TRBD1 call from TCRdb remains unchecked. The CDR3 sequence is 15 residues long. CDR1 is MNHEY and CDR2 is SVGAGI in the germline V gene. The CDR3 reads CASSYGGGPHNEQFF.

Frequency places this clonotype as medium-sized. The chain combines TRBV6-6 with TRBJ2-3; with no DNA, the TCRdb D assignment of TRBD1 cannot be verified. CDR1 and CDR2 from the germline V gene are MNHNY and SVGAGI (reference sequence). The CDR3 is 16 amino acids. The CDR3 is CASSPGGGSSTDTQYF.

This clonotype registers medium-sized by frequency. V gene TRBV2 combines with J gene TRBJ2-5. CDR3 length: 12 residues. Germline assignment: CDR1 SNHLY and CDR2 FYNNEI. The CDR3 sequence is CASSATEETQYF.

The J gene is TRBJ1-1, the V gene TRBV20-1. CDR1 and CDR2 from the germline V gene are DFQATT and SNEGSKA (reference sequence). This CDR3 region has 13 residues. The CDR3 protein is CSARDKLITEAFF.